The clone carrying this T cell receptor (beta chain) was seen a handful of times. Sample time point: peripheral blood 6 weeks after treatment start. For each patient, 1 to 8 samples were obtained, pretreatment and on-treatment. J gave up 7 bases and V 6 bases, and 9 bases lay outside the gene matches. Per the germline V gene, CDR1 is MDHEN and CDR2 is SYDVKM. The CDR3 spans 15 residues. The table came from immunoSEQ multiplex PCR; TCRdb's copy has only in-frame clones and leaves some out. The table lists 120,000 or so clones, roughly 82% of them singletons. The data belong to a study of PD-L1 blockade in urothelial cancer. At the level of the study: Blood yielded a median of 141,255 T cells per sample.

The chain is built from TRBV28 and TRBJ1-6; 7 bases map to TRBD1. Sequenced material: PBMCs, taken around atezolizumab (anti-PD-L1) treatment. The sequence came from a man aged 50-59 years with urothelial cancer. CDR3 region: CASRSYRGRNSPLHF. The CDR3 DNA follows: TGTGCCAGCAGATCGTACAGGGGACGGAATTCACCCCTCCACTTT.